Listed below are T cell receptor beta chains from one sample, sequenced in a study of CD8+ T cells in alopecia areata. Produced via immunoSEQ multiplex PCR; TCRdb's table is partial and in-frame only. The table records 75,000 to 80,000 clones, around 65% of them present only once. Sequencing was performed on CD8+ T cells sorted from blood, taken at week 24, from a patient treated with tofacitinib. These receptors were taken from a human donor with alopecia areata. CDR3s include the opening cysteine and the closing phenylalanine or tryptophan. A D gene is named only where the DNA matches it firmly. Clone size is shown for a subset of rows, as once, few, many or a class of expanded clone.

d_call: NA
cdr3_length: 15
j_call: TRBJ1-5
clone_size: many
v_call: TRBV19
cdr3_nt: TGTGCCACCAGGGCAAGGGACTCTAACAATCAGCCCCAGCATTTT
cdr3_aa: CATRARDSNNQPQHF

d_call: TRBD2
cdr3_length: 14
j_call: TRBJ2-1
clone_size: NA
v_call: TRBV7-3
cdr3_nt: TGTGCCAGCGGTATAGCGGGAGGGCTTAATGAGCAGTTCTTC
cdr3_aa: CASGIAGGLNEQFF

d_call: TRBD2
cdr3_length: 17
j_call: TRBJ2-7
clone_size: NA
v_call: TRBV7-2
cdr3_nt: TGTGCCAGCAGCTTAGCGTACGGACTAGCGGTCACCTACGAGCAGTACTTC
cdr3_aa: CASSLAYGLAVTYEQYF

d_call: TRBD1
cdr3_length: 16
j_call: TRBJ1-2
clone_size: NA
v_call: TRBV28
cdr3_nt: TGTGCCAGCAGTTTCATAACAGGGGGCCGAACTTATGGCTACACCTTC
cdr3_aa: CASSFITGGRTYGYTF

d_call: NA
cdr3_length: 12
j_call: TRBJ1-1
clone_size: NA
v_call: TRBV19
cdr3_nt: TGTGCCAGTTCAGATCTGAACACTGAAGCTTTCTTT
cdr3_aa: CASSDLNTEAFF

d_call: TRBD1
cdr3_length: 13
j_call: TRBJ1-1
clone_size: NA
v_call: TRBV29-1
cdr3_nt: TGCAGCGTTGACACAGGGGCGAACACTGAAGCTTTCTTT
cdr3_aa: CSVDTGANTEAFF

d_call: NA
cdr3_length: 15
j_call: TRBJ1-6
clone_size: NA
v_call: TRBV4-1
cdr3_nt: TGCGCCAGCAGCCAAGGTTCCTATTATAATTCACCCCTCCACTTT
cdr3_aa: CASSQGSYYNSPLHF

d_call: NA
cdr3_length: 16
j_call: TRBJ1-5
clone_size: NA
v_call: TRBV28
cdr3_nt: TGTGCCAGCAGATGGGACGAGGGGAGCGCCAATCAGCCCCAGCATTTT
cdr3_aa: CASRWDEGSANQPQHF

d_call: NA
cdr3_length: 16
j_call: TRBJ2-7
clone_size: NA
v_call: TRBV4-1
cdr3_nt: TGCGCCAGCAGCCAAGGATCCAGCGGGCTCTCCTACGAGCAGTACTTC
cdr3_aa: CASSQGSSGLSYEQYF

d_call: NA
cdr3_length: 15
j_call: TRBJ2-1
clone_size: NA
v_call: TRBV5-1
cdr3_nt: TGCGCCAGCAGCTTGTATTCCCCTCGGAACAATGAGCAGTTCTTC
cdr3_aa: CASSLYSPRNNEQFF

d_call: TRBD1
cdr3_length: 15
j_call: TRBJ2-7
clone_size: NA
v_call: TRBV9
cdr3_nt: TGTGCCAGCAGCGTAGGAGGGCAGGGGGCCTACGAGCAGTACTTC
cdr3_aa: CASSVGGQGAYEQYF

d_call: NA
cdr3_length: 11
j_call: TRBJ2-1
clone_size: once
v_call: TRBV27
cdr3_nt: TGTGCCACCACGTGGGGGATCCGGCAGTTCTTC
cdr3_aa: CATTWGIRQFF

d_call: NA
cdr3_length: 15
j_call: TRBJ2-1
clone_size: once
v_call: TRBV15
cdr3_nt: TGTGCCACCAGCATTTATCTGGGGTCCTACAATGAGCAGTTCTTC
cdr3_aa: CATSIYLGSYNEQFF

d_call: NA
cdr3_length: 15
j_call: TRBJ1-1
clone_size: NA
v_call: TRBV7-3
cdr3_nt: TGTGCCAGCAGCTTGGGACGACCCGTTAGGACTGAAGCTTTCTTT
cdr3_aa: CASSLGRPVRTEAFF

d_call: NA
cdr3_length: 14
j_call: TRBJ2-7
clone_size: NA
v_call: TRBV11-2
cdr3_nt: TGTGCCAGCAGCTTGGGGCAGGGGGGTTACGAGCAGTACTTC
cdr3_aa: CASSLGQGGYEQYF

d_call: NA
cdr3_length: 16
j_call: TRBJ2-1
clone_size: NA
v_call: TRBV11-2
cdr3_nt: TGTGCCAGCAGCTGGATTATTGCGGGCTTCTACAATGAGCAGTTCTTC
cdr3_aa: CASSWIIAGFYNEQFF

d_call: NA
cdr3_length: 19
j_call: TRBJ1-6
clone_size: NA
v_call: TRBV7-9
cdr3_nt: TGTGCCAGCAGCCCACCGGGACTGGGAGAGGGTGATCATAATTCACCCCTCCACTTT
cdr3_aa: CASSPPGLGEGDHNSPLHF

d_call: NA
cdr3_length: 13
j_call: TRBJ2-5
clone_size: NA
v_call: TRBV4-3
cdr3_nt: TGCGCCAGCAGCCAAGATCTTAAGATGACCCAGTACTTC
cdr3_aa: CASSQDLKMTQYF

d_call: NA
cdr3_length: 14
j_call: TRBJ1-1
clone_size: NA
v_call: TRBV19
cdr3_nt: TGTGCCAGTAGTATTAAGGGGTCTAACGCTGAAGCTTTCTTT
cdr3_aa: CASSIKGSNAEAFF

d_call: NA
cdr3_length: 15
j_call: TRBJ2-5
clone_size: NA
v_call: TRBV5-1
cdr3_nt: TGCGCCAGCAGCGGAAGCGAAGAAGCACAAGAGACCCAGTACTTC
cdr3_aa: CASSGSEEAQETQYF

d_call: TRBD2
cdr3_length: 17
j_call: TRBJ2-1
clone_size: NA
v_call: TRBV9
cdr3_nt: TGTGCCAGCAGCGTAGGCTCGCCGGCGGGGGGTAACTATGAGCAGTTCTTC
cdr3_aa: CASSVGSPAGGNYEQFF

d_call: TRBD1
cdr3_length: 17
j_call: TRBJ1-1
clone_size: NA
v_call: TRBV23-1
cdr3_nt: TGCGCCAGCAGTCAATTTTGGACAGGGGAGGAAAACACTGAAGCTTTCTTT
cdr3_aa: CASSQFWTGEENTEAFF

d_call: TRBD2
cdr3_length: 19
j_call: TRBJ2-3
clone_size: NA
v_call: TRBV19
cdr3_nt: TGTGCCAGTAGTATAGATCGTGATCGGCTAGCGGGTTTCACAGATACGCAGTATTTT
cdr3_aa: CASSIDRDRLAGFTDTQYF

d_call: NA
cdr3_length: 12
j_call: TRBJ2-7
clone_size: NA
v_call: TRBV6-5
cdr3_nt: TGTGCCACCGGAGACAGTGCCTACGAGCAGTACTTC
cdr3_aa: CATGDSAYEQYF